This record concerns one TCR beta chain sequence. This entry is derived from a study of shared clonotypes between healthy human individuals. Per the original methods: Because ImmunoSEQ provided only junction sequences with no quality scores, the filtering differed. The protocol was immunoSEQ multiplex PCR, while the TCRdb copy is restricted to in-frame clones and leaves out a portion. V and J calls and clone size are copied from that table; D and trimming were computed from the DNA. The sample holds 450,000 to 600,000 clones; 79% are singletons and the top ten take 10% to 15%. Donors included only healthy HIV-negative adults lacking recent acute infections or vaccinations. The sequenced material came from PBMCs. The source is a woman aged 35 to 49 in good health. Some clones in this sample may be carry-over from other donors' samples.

CDR3 sequence reads: CASSLWRNTEAFF. The CDR3 nucleotides are TGTGCCAGCAGTTTATGGAGGAACACTGAAGCTTTCTTT. The V and J genes are TRBV27 and TRBJ1-1, with unresolved D. Germline lookup yields CDR1 MNHEY and CDR2 SMNVEV (reference sequence). V was clipped by 1 base and J by 1 base, with 4 bases between them. This CDR3 region has 13 residues.